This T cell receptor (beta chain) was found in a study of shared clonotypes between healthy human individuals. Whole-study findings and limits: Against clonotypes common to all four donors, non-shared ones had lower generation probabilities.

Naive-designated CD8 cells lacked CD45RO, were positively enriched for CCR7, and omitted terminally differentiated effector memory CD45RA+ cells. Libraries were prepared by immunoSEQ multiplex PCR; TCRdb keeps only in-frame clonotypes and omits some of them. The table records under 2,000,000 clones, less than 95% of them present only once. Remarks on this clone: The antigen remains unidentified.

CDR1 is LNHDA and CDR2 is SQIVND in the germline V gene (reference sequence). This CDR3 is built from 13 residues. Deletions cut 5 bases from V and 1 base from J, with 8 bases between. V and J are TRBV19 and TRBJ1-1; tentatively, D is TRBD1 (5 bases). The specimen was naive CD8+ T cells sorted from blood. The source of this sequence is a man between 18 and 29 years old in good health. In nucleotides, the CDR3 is TGTGCCAGTAGTGCGGGACCGAACACTGAAGCTTTCTTT. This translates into CASSAGPNTEAFF.